This TCR beta chain was identified in a study of molecular identifiers for immune sequencing clone quantification. Study conclusions and caveats: Beyond 20 RNA copies, clones held over 99% of effector molecules, compared with under 1% in naive cells.

The CDR3 contains 16 residues. V was clipped by 1 base and J by 2 bases; unmatched bases: 5. Looked up from germline, CDR1 is LGHNA and CDR2 is YSLEER. The use of previously described methods and listed TCR primers produced the bulk TCR libraries. TCRdb processed the PCR reads anew with MiXCR; each CDR3 protein has one entry. Of 45,000 to 60,000 distinct CDR3 sequences in the sample, approximately 40% are singletons; the top ten hold about 4.1%. This clonotype was detected only a few times. The antigen is undetermined. The receptor comes from a human donor in good health. Some libraries in this study had Jurkat cell RNA spiked in. Specimen: naive CD8+ T cells from blood, with Jurkat cell RNA spiked in. Subset noted: FACS-sorted CD8+CD4-CCR7+CD45RA+ naive T cells. The chain combines TRBV4-3 with TRBJ2-7; TRBD2 matches 10 bases. The CDR3 DNA reads TGCGCCAGCAGCCAAGGGGGGACTAGCGCGACCTACGAGCAGTACTTC. This sequence encodes CASSQGGTSATYEQYF.